This T cell receptor (beta chain) was retrieved from a study of T cells in localized non-small cell lung cancer. Study-wide results and caveats: There was higher T cell clonality in uninvolved adjacent lung than in tumor, and it was highest there. Multi-region tumor sequencing was not done, so intratumor heterogeneity could not be excluded.

Repertoires were generated with immunoSEQ multiplex PCR, while TCRdb's copy carries only in-frame clones and drops some. The sample consists of about 20,000 clones, more than 75% of them appearing once. On this clone: Its antigen is undetermined.

The sequences come from PBMCs, collected before any cancer treatment. This receptor was identified in a man aged 40 to 70 with stage II squamous cell lung carcinoma.

The CDR3 region has the DNA TGCAGCGCTAGCGGCCCAAGCTCCTACAATGAGCAGTTCTTC. Translating it yields CSASGPSSYNEQFF. The V and J genes are TRBV29-1 and TRBJ2-1, with TRBD2 matching over 7 bases. Germline V gene sequence: CDR1 SQVTM, CDR2 ANQGSEA. The V and J ends lost 7 bases and 0 bases, in that order; junction bases with no gene match: 6. The CDR3 is 14 residues long.